These T cell receptor beta chains were read from a single sample in a study of human versus mouse CDR3 diversity and MHC coevolution. Libraries were prepared by immunoSEQ multiplex PCR; TCRdb keeps only in-frame clonotypes and omits some of them. The repertoire includes roughly 81,000 clones, around 95% of them detected once, and 1.3% to 1.5% sits in the top ten. Sequenced sample: naive CD4+ T cells from blood. These receptors were obtained from a person aged 25 to 69 in good health. Both conserved end residues are part of each CDR3. The D gene is left open where the match is weak. Where a row states a size, it is once, few, many or the class of an expanded clone; other rows omit it.

d_call	v_call	j_call	clone_size	cdr3_nt	cdr3_aa
-	TRBV4-3	TRBJ2-1	-	TGCGCCAGCAGCCAAGATGGCGGTGAGCAGTTCTTC	CASSQDGGEQFF
TRBD1	TRBV11-3	TRBJ1-1	-	TGTGCCAGCAGCTCCGGACAGGCGAACGAAGCTTTCTTT	CASSSGQANEAFF
TRBD2	TRBV2	TRBJ2-2	-	TGTGCCAGCAAAGGCGGGGGAATCACCGGGGAGCTGTTTTTT	CASKGGGITGELFF
-	TRBV6-5	TRBJ2-1	-	TGTGCCAGCAGTTACGGAATAACAGCCATGGGCCCTGAGCAGTTCTTC	CASSYGITAMGPEQFF
TRBD1	TRBV27	TRBJ2-1	-	TGTGCCAGCAGCCCTATTCTACCCGGGACAGGGTTCTACAATGAGCAGTTCTTC	CASSPILPGTGFYNEQFF
TRBD1	TRBV9	TRBJ1-3	once	TGTGCCAGCAGCGTAGTGGACAGGTGGCCCTCTGGAAACACCATATATTTT	CASSVVDRWPSGNTIYF
-	TRBV5-1	TRBJ2-1	-	TGCGCCAGCAGCTTGAGAGGGCGGGATGAGCAGTTCTTC	CASSLRGRDEQFF
-	TRBV5-1	TRBJ1-1	-	TGCGCCAGCAGCTTATTCGGGAGAGTTACTGAAGCTTTCTTT	CASSLFGRVTEAFF
-	TRBV30	TRBJ2-7	-	TGTGCCTGGAGTGTACAGGGCGAGCAGTACTTC	CAWSVQGEQYF
-	TRBV7-2	TRBJ2-1	-	TGTGCCAGCAGCCTTTGGTGGGGCAGCGACAATGAGCAGTTCTTC	CASSLWWGSDNEQFF
TRBD1	TRBV19	TRBJ2-1	-	TGTGCCAGTAGTATCCTCAGGGGGAATAATCATGAGCAGTTCTTC	CASSILRGNNHEQFF
TRBD1	TRBV29-1	TRBJ2-5	-	TGCAGCGTTGCGAGGGGGCAGGGCGAGACCCAGTACTTC	CSVARGQGETQYF
-	TRBV6-1	TRBJ1-1	-	TGTGCCAGCAGCCGAAGGACACCTCCCGAAGCTTTCTTT	CASSRRTPPEAFF
-	TRBV19	TRBJ1-4	-	TGTGCCAGTAACCAGGCGGGGGGCACTAATGAAAAACTGTTTTTT	CASNQAGGTNEKLFF
TRBD1	TRBV4-2	TRBJ2-7	-	TGTGCCAGCAGCCTTTCCGGGACAGACTCCTACGAGCAGTACTTC	CASSLSGTDSYEQYF
TRBD1	TRBV4-1	TRBJ2-7	-	TGCGCCAGCAGTCTAGGACAGGGGTTTAGCTCCTACGAGCAGTACTTC	CASSLGQGFSSYEQYF
-	TRBV20-1	TRBJ1-1	-	TGCAGTGCTAGGGAGGCTTTCTTT	CSAREAFF
-	TRBV7-6	TRBJ1-1	-	TGTGCCAGCAGCCCGGTAGGGAGGGTCACTGAAGCTTTCTTT	CASSPVGRVTEAFF
-	TRBV30	TRBJ1-3	-	TGTGCCTGGAGTGGACAGGCGGCGAATGGAAACACCATATATTTT	CAWSGQAANGNTIYF
TRBD2	TRBV18	TRBJ2-4	-	TGTGCCAGCTCACCACCGGGGAGGGGATATGAGTACTTC	CASSPPGRGYEYF
TRBD1	TRBV18	TRBJ2-2	once	TGTGCCAGCTCTCTAGGACAGGACACCGGGGAGCTGTTTTTT	CASSLGQDTGELFF
-	TRBV6-1	TRBJ1-5	-	TGTGCCAGCAGTGAGGGTACGCGGCAGCCCCAGCATTTT	CASSEGTRQPQHF
TRBD2	TRBV7-2	TRBJ2-1	-	TGTGCCAGCAACCGCGGTAGCGGGGGCCTCTACAATGAGCAGTTCTTC	CASNRGSGGLYNEQFF
TRBD2	TRBV4-2	TRBJ2-7	-	TGTGCCAGCAGCCAGACTAGCGGGGACGTCTACGAGCAGTACTTC	CASSQTSGDVYEQYF
TRBD1	TRBV6-1	TRBJ1-4	-	TGTGCCAGCAGGGAGGACAGGGCCGAAAAACTGTTTTTT	CASREDRAEKLFF
TRBD1	TRBV18	TRBJ1-1	-	TGTGCCAGCTCAACGCGGACCGGGACAGGGAGAGGAGAGACTGAAGCTTTCTTT	CASSTRTGTGRGETEAFF
TRBD1	TRBV6-5	TRBJ2-7	-	TGTGCCAGCAGCCGGGACAGGGCAGGGTCCTACGAGCAGTACTTC	CASSRDRAGSYEQYF
-	TRBV5-1	TRBJ2-7	once	TGCGCCAGCAGCTTGAGGGGGAGGGGAACCTACGAGCAGTACTTC	CASSLRGRGTYEQYF
TRBD1	TRBV7-2	TRBJ2-1	-	TGTGCCAGCAGCCTCTCCGGGACAGGGGGCTATGAGCAGTTCTTC	CASSLSGTGGYEQFF
-	TRBV7-2	TRBJ2-1	-	TGTGCCAGCAGCTTAGCGGGGGGACTCTACAATGAGCAGTTCTTC	CASSLAGGLYNEQFF
-	TRBV19	TRBJ2-5	-	TGTGCCAGTAGTATACAGGGGCAGACCCAGTACTTC	CASSIQGQTQYF